One and the same sample provided the 30 T cell receptor beta chains below, sequenced in a study of T cells in pancreatic ductal adenocarcinoma. Repertoires were generated with immunoSEQ multiplex PCR, while TCRdb's copy carries only in-frame clones and drops some. The data contain around 94,000 clones, 90% to 95% of them singletons. Surgery without prior neoadjuvant therapy was the treatment of the selected pancreatic ductal adenocarcinoma patients. Material for sequencing was PBMCs. The receptors shown here come from a human donor with pancreatic ductal adenocarcinoma.

CDR3 residues: CASSFSTGVYEQYF. CDR3 DNA sequence: TGCGCCAGCAGCTTCTCGACAGGGGTATACGAGCAGTACTTC. V is TRBV5-1 and J is TRBJ2-7; 8 nucleotides line up with TRBD1. Germline CDR1 and CDR2: SGHRS and YFSETQ. The CDR3 sequence is 14 residues long. Trimming removed 2 bases from V and 4 bases from J; junction bases left unmatched: 5.

V usage is TRBV10-2 and J usage is TRBJ1-1; TRBD1 matches at 7 bases. Per germline, CDR1 WSHSY and CDR2 SAAADI. The ends lost 6 bases at V and 4 bases at J; junction bases unmatched: 5. This CDR3 has 13 residues. The CDR3 is CASSETGTTEAFF. The CDR3 nucleotides read TGCGCCAGCAGCGAGACAGGGACCACTGAAGCTTTCTTT.

The chain carries TRBV19 and TRBJ2-7; D is possibly TRBD2 (7 bases). CDR1 is LNHDA and CDR2 is SQIVND in the germline V gene (reference sequence). The CDR3 has 14 residues. The germline V and J ends were trimmed by 4 bases and 1 base, with 11 bases remaining between them. In nucleotides, the CDR3 is TGTGCCAGTAGTAGAGGGGGGGAATCCTACGAGCAGTACTTC. The encoded protein is CASSRGGESYEQYF.

The chain combines TRBV6-5 with TRBJ2-1, with 8 nucleotides matching TRBD2. Germline loops: CDR1 MNHEY, CDR2 SVGAGI. V was pared by 3 bases and J by 9 bases, with 10 bases of the junction left unmatched. The CDR3 runs 15 residues. CDR3 DNA: TGTGCCAGCAGTTATTTCGGGACTAGAGCTTCTGAGCAGTTCTTC. It yields the protein CASSYFGTRASEQFF.

On this clone itself: The junction differs from germline at one of its ends, possibly a read error. The chain couples TRBV14 to TRBJ2-7; maybe TRBD2 (6 bases). Germline V gene sequence: CDR1 SGHDN, CDR2 FVKESK. The CDR3 totals 13 residues. The CDR3 bases are TGTGCCAGCAGCCTGGGGGGTTCCTCCGAGCAGTACTTC. It encodes CASSLGGSSEQYF.

The chain combines TRBV7-3 with TRBJ2-3; the D is unclear. Germline loops: CDR1 SGHTA, CDR2 FQGTGA. The CDR3 runs 13 residues. V shed 1 base and J shed 4 bases, with 6 bases lying between them. In DNA form, the CDR3 reads TGTGCCAGCAGCTTAAGAGGTCCAGATACGCAGTATTTT. It encodes CASSLRGPDTQYF.

This clone appeared once. This chain links TRBV29-1 with TRBJ1-1, with D tentatively TRBD1 (6 bases). Germline CDR1 reads SQVTM; CDR2 reads ANQGSEA. CDR3 size: 12 residues. Trimming took off 3 bases at V and 10 bases at J, with 15 bases between the two ends. The CDR3 DNA is TGCAGCGTTGATTTCCAGGGGAGTCGAGCTTTCTTT. This translates into CSVDFQGSRAFF.

The V call is TRBV4-3, the J call TRBJ2-5, with 8 bases matching TRBD2. The CDR3 totals 13 residues. The V segment lost 5 bases and the J segment 4 bases; nucleotides outside the gene matches: 3. Germline V gene data show CDR1 as LGHNA and CDR2 as YSLEER. For the CDR3, the DNA is TGCGCCAGCAGCTACCGGGGGGGAGAGACCCAGTACTTC. This codes for CASSYRGGETQYF.

The rearrangement uses TRBV18 and TRBJ2-3; a weak D match, TRBD1 (5 bases). Germline V gene sequence: CDR1 KGHSH, CDR2 LQKENI. The CDR3 is made up of 13 amino acids. The V gene lost 3 bases and the J gene lost 4 bases, with 8 bases spanning the gap. The CDR3 bases are TGTGCCAGCTCACCGCAGACAGCAGATACGCAGTATTTT. This translates into CASSPQTADTQYF.

The V and J genes are TRBV28 and TRBJ2-7, with TRBD2 as a possible D gene (5 bases). The CDR3 has 15 amino acids. Germline assignment: CDR1 MDHEN and CDR2 SYDVKM. V lost 2 bases and J 2 bases, leaving 13 bases between the germline ends. In nucleotides, the CDR3 is TGTGCCAGCAGTTTACGAAGGGAGTTAGCCTACGAGCAGTACTTC. This codes for CASSLRRELAYEQYF.

This clone was found once. The V call is TRBV6-6, the J call TRBJ1-5; the D is unclear. The length of the CDR3 is 14 residues. Germline CDR1 and CDR2: MNHNY and SVGAGI (reference sequence). V gave up 6 bases and J gave up 0 bases, with 9 bases separating them. The CDR3 sequence: CASRVDYSNQPQHF. In nucleotides, the CDR3 is TGTGCCAGCAGAGTTGACTATAGCAATCAGCCCCAGCATTTT.

The chain has TRBV18 and TRBJ1-2; a weak D match, TRBD1 (6 bases). Germline V gene lookup returns CDR1 KGHSH and CDR2 LQKENI. V lost 3 bases and J 4 bases, leaving 15 bases between the germline ends. This CDR3 is 15 amino acids long. In DNA form, the CDR3 reads TGTGCCAGCTCACCCGACGGGGGGCTAGGCTATGGCTACACCTTC. The encoded protein is CASSPDGGLGYGYTF.

The CDR3 reads CAWSRGGTEAFF. CDR3 DNA sequence: TGTGCCTGGAGTAGGGGGGGCACTGAAGCTTTCTTT. This chain joins TRBV30 and TRBJ1-1; D may be TRBD1 (6 bases). This CDR3 is built from 12 residues. V was clipped by 2 bases and J by 4 bases, with 8 bases between them. Germline V gene lookup returns CDR1 GTSNPN and CDR2 SVGIG (reference sequence). Full variable domain (remainder filled in from reference TRBV30 and TRBJ1-1): SQTIHQWPATLVQPVGSPLSLECTVEGTSNPNLYWYRQAAGRGLQLLFYSVGIGQISSEVPQNLSASRPQDRQFILSSKKLLLSDSGFYLCAWSRGGTEAFFGQGTRLTVV.

The chain uses TRBV19 and TRBJ2-5, with 7 nucleotides matching TRBD2. The V segment lost 3 bases and the J segment 5 bases; nucleotides outside the gene matches: 3. Germline CDR1 reads LNHDA; CDR2 reads SQIVND (reference sequence). The length of the CDR3 is 13 residues. CDR3 residues: CASSMGGIETQYF. The DNA of the CDR3 is TGTGCCAGTAGTATGGGAGGGATCGAGACCCAGTACTTC.

This chain links TRBV4-1 with TRBJ2-5, with D maybe TRBD2 (5 bases). Germline loops: CDR1 MGHRA, CDR2 YSYEKL. V shed 0 bases and J shed 5 bases, with 16 bases lying between them. CDR3 length equals 16 residues. CDR3 protein: CASSQDRSGVSETQYF. Here the CDR3 DNA reads TGCGCCAGCAGCCAAGATCGGTCCGGGGTTTCGGAGACCCAGTACTTC.

The chain has TRBV5-1 and TRBJ1-5, with D maybe TRBD1 (6 bases). Trimming took 1 base from V and 5 from J, leaving 13 bases between them. The CDR3 spans 15 residues. Germline CDR1 reads SGHRS; CDR2 reads YFSETQ. CDR3 sequence reads: CASSLSGQPYQPQHF. Here the CDR3 DNA reads TGCGCCAGCAGCTTGTCGGGACAACCGTATCAGCCCCAGCATTTT.

This chain uses TRBV28 with TRBJ2-1, with D unresolved. Trimming pared 3 bases from V and 0 bases from J, leaving 6 bases between. This CDR3 is built from 14 residues. Looked up from germline, CDR1 is MDHEN and CDR2 is SYDVKM. The CDR3 here is CASSFMSSYNEQFF. Written as DNA, the CDR3 is TGTGCCAGCAGTTTTATGAGCTCCTACAATGAGCAGTTCTTC.

The chain combines TRBV5-3 with TRBJ1-5; TRBD1 matches 7 bases. TRBV5-3 is reported as an ORF; its role is uncertain. J gave up 5 bases and V 2 bases, and 10 bases lay outside the gene matches. The CDR3 has 16 amino acids. The CDR3 is CARSFTRDRKHQPQHF. The DNA for the CDR3 is TGTGCCAGAAGCTTTACCCGGGACAGAAAACATCAGCCCCAGCATTTT.

The chain carries TRBV28 and TRBJ2-5, with a possible D match to TRBD2 (7 bases). Deletions cut 5 bases from V and 5 bases from J, with 24 bases between. The CDR3 covers 17 residues. Germline CDR1 is MDHEN and CDR2 is SYDVKM. This chain's CDR3 is CASSLYSRGQRWETQYF. The DNA for the CDR3 is TGTGCCAGCAGTCTTTATTCGCGGGGGCAAAGGTGGGAGACCCAGTACTTC.

The rearrangement joins TRBV11-2 to TRBJ2-3; possible D gene TRBD1, 6 bases. Trimming cost V 2 bases and J 5 bases, with 8 bases left between them. The CDR3 has 13 residues. CDR1 and CDR2 from the germline V gene are SGHAT and FQNNGV. CDR3 bases: TGTGCCAGCAGCTTACTAGGGGGAGATACGCAGTATTTT. Its protein is CASSLLGGDTQYF.

V is TRBV5-1 and J is TRBJ2-1, with TRBD1 matching over 8 bases. Per the germline V gene, CDR1 is SGHRS and CDR2 is YFSETQ. V dropped 4 bases and J dropped 9; count of bases not matched to a gene: 12. This CDR3 comprises 15 residues. CDR3 sequence (DNA): TGCGCCAGCAGCCTAAACACCGGGACAGGAGGTGAGCAGTTCTTC. Translating it yields CASSLNTGTGGEQFF.

This sequence joins TRBV5-4 and TRBJ2-7, with D possibly TRBD2 on 6 matching bases. CDR3 length: 14 amino acids. Germline CDR1 is SGHNT and CDR2 is YYREEE (reference sequence). V was cut by 0 bases and J by 2 bases, with 9 bases left in between. DNA of the CDR3: TGTGCCAGCAGCTTGGAGGGAGGCCCCTACGAGCAGTACTTC. Residues: CASSLEGGPYEQYF.

The genes are TRBV27 and TRBJ2-7, with 7 bases matching TRBD2. The CDR3 totals 15 residues. V trimming: 6 bases; J trimming: 7 bases; junction bases outside the gene matches: 15. The V gene's germline CDR1 is MNHEY and CDR2 SMNVEV (reference sequence). The CDR3 loop is CASSASGSRPLEQYF. CDR3 coding DNA: TGTGCCAGCAGCGCTAGCGGATCACGCCCCCTAGAGCAGTACTTC.

This chain uses TRBV7-6 with TRBJ2-7; D remains unclear. Germline CDR1 is SGHVS and CDR2 is FNYEAQ. The CDR3 loop spans 13 amino acids. The V and J ends lost 0 bases and 4 bases respectively, with 7 bases between them. The CDR3 reads CASSLALYYEQYF. CDR3 bases: TGTGCCAGCAGCTTAGCGTTGTATTACGAGCAGTACTTC.

This clone was seen just once. J is TRBJ2-7 and V is TRBV5-1; D perhaps matches TRBD1 (6 bases). The CDR3 contains 15 residues. CDR1 is SGHRS, CDR2 YFSETQ, per germline. V gave up 2 bases and J gave up 3 bases, with 15 bases separating them. CDR3 region: CASSLRPGQSYEQYF. DNA of the CDR3: TGCGCCAGCAGCTTACGACCGGGACAAAGCTACGAGCAGTACTTC. The full variable domain, completed using reference TRBV5-1 and TRBJ2-7, is KAGVTQTPRYLIKTRGQQVTLSCSPISGHRSVSWYQQTPGQGLQFLFEYFSETQRNKGNFPGRFSGRQFSNSRSEMNVSTLELGDSALYLCASSLRPGQSYEQYFGPGTRLTVT.

The rearrangement uses TRBV9 and TRBJ2-1; 7 bases map to TRBD1. The germline CDR1 and CDR2 sequences are SGDLS and YYNGEE. The V gene end was trimmed by 0 bases and the J gene end by 6 bases; junction bases not matched to a gene: 9. The CDR3 covers 16 residues. The CDR3 spells CASSVDLGQRGNEQFF. The CDR3 region has the DNA TGTGCCAGCAGCGTAGATTTGGGACAGAGGGGCAATGAGCAGTTCTTC.

The V gene is TRBV13, the J gene TRBJ2-1; 14 bases fit TRBD2. Unmatched junction bases numbered 8, after V lost 5 bases and J lost 8 bases. CDR1 and CDR2 from the germline V gene are PRHDT and FYEKMQ (reference sequence). The CDR3 length is 16 residues. The CDR3 coding sequence is TGTGCCAGCAGCCGAAACGGACTAGCGGGGGGACATGAGCAGTTCTTC. Its protein is CASSRNGLAGGHEQFF. The full variable domain, completed using reference TRBV13 and TRBJ2-1, is AAGVIQSPRHLIKEKRETATLKCYPIPRHDTVYWYQQGPGQDPQFLISFYEKMQSDKGSIPDRFSAQQFSDYHSELNMSSLELGDSALYFCASSRNGLAGGHEQFFGPGTRLTVL.

This clone is a singleton in its sample. The V gene is TRBV18, the J gene TRBJ2-5; perhaps TRBD1 as D (5 bases). Germline V lookup: CDR1 KGHSH, CDR2 LQKENI. Trimming removed 4 bases from V and 3 bases from J, with 9 bases in between. The CDR3 length is 13 residues. CDR3 residues: CASSQGLEETQYF. CDR3 bases: TGTGCCAGCTCACAGGGGTTGGAAGAGACCCAGTACTTC.

The gene calls are TRBV30 and TRBJ1-5, with a weak D call TRBD1 (5 bases). The CDR3 is 15 residues long. Germline V lookup: CDR1 GTSNPN, CDR2 SVGIG (reference sequence). V was cut by 2 bases and J by 0 bases, with 11 bases left in between. The CDR3 protein is CAWSTGTYSNQPQHF. The CDR3 DNA is TGTGCCTGGAGTACAGGAACTTATAGCAATCAGCCCCAGCATTTT.

CDR3 nucleotides: TGTGCCATCAGCCCGGGACAGAATGAAAAACTGTTTTTT. This encodes CAISPGQNEKLFF. This chain joins TRBV10-3 and TRBJ1-4; 7 bases line up with TRBD1. J was trimmed by 5 bases and V by 6 bases; bases with no gene match: 3. There are 13 residues in the CDR3. Germline V lookup: CDR1 ENHRY, CDR2 SYGVKD.